A selection of T cell receptor beta chains follows, all from one sample in a study of shared clonotypes between healthy human individuals. Measured with immunoSEQ multiplex PCR; TCRdb has only the in-frame clones, and not every one. The sample has nearly 750,000 clones; roughly 72% are singletons. What was sequenced was memory CD4+ T cells sorted from blood. All receptors come from a woman aged 25 to 39 in good health. CDR3s include the opening cysteine and the closing phenylalanine or tryptophan.

CASSAQGSSEAFF	TRBV19	TRBJ1-1
CASSFRAMRAIYGYTF	TRBV27	TRBJ1-2
CASSLAWVGGELFF	TRBV7-2	TRBJ2-2
CASSFGRYEQYF	TRBV11-2	TRBJ2-7
CASSLVGATDTQYF	TRBV27	TRBJ2-3
CASSLGGDNQPQHF	TRBV7-9	TRBJ1-5
CASSHRGNYYYGYTF	TRBV5-6	TRBJ1-2
CASSSQTGELFF	TRBV9	TRBJ2-2
CASSRRRVAGNEQFF	TRBV9	TRBJ2-1
CASSQNRGSTNYGYTF	TRBV27	TRBJ1-2
CASSLDTEAFF	TRBV7-9	TRBJ1-1
CASRNRDQETQYF	TRBV18	TRBJ2-5
CAIRTSTGGPEAFF	TRBV10-3	TRBJ1-1
CASSPRGAGSKNIQYF	TRBV5-7	TRBJ2-4
CASSGRLGGYYNEQFF	TRBV19	TRBJ2-1
CASSQVRDSRSGANVLTF	TRBV14	TRBJ2-6
CASSSGVRAQYF	TRBV28	TRBJ2-5
CASSSMGQETQYF	TRBV2	TRBJ2-5
CASSLISNEQFF	TRBV7-9	TRBJ2-1
CASSPDSGNQPQHF	TRBV18	TRBJ1-5
CASSPGIRVDTGELFF	TRBV18	TRBJ2-2
CASTRRISEKLFF	TRBV6-1	TRBJ1-4
CASSLPLGTGPYEQYF	TRBV28	TRBJ2-7
CASSKDPRLAGVVTQYF	TRBV21-1	TRBJ2-5
CASSMGYSPSSYEQYF	TRBV19	TRBJ2-7
CATSRAGTFTDTQYF	TRBV15	TRBJ2-3
CASSGVDIISYNEQFF	TRBV4-1	TRBJ2-1
CASSHSLGTGDEKLFF	TRBV7-9	TRBJ1-4
CASSRGQFYGYTF	TRBV6-5	TRBJ1-2
CASSLTWHSGNTIYF	TRBV6-5	TRBJ1-3
CASSAPGQGAGNEQFF	TRBV10-2	TRBJ2-1
CASGRNYAGTQYF	TRBV10-1	TRBJ2-3
CASSSGVEGIHEQYF	TRBV7-9	TRBJ2-7
CASRGLAANTGELFF	TRBV10-2	TRBJ2-2
CASSVRGPGTSGYNEQFF	TRBV11-3	TRBJ2-1
CASSDNQPQHF	TRBV2	TRBJ1-5
CASSEVQLALPLF	TRBV2	TRBJ2-1
CASSLDAGVTGELFF	TRBV5-1	TRBJ2-2
CASSIYLDYTSTDTQYF	TRBV19	TRBJ2-3
CASSSDGSSYNEQFF	TRBV6-4	TRBJ2-1
CATQSLRLAGGPTVDEQFF	TRBV19	TRBJ2-1
CASSLRLAGEVDTQYF	TRBV5-4	TRBJ2-3
CASSPPTLLREQYF	TRBV18	TRBJ2-7
CASSQRATGTVSGANVLTF	TRBV14	TRBJ2-6
CASSGQTSGRSYEQYF	TRBV19	TRBJ2-7
CASSVYSGSSETQYF	TRBV19	TRBJ2-5
CASSPSWGPMRRRQYF	TRBV7-2	TRBJ2-7
CASSPGPGQGPDQPQHF	TRBV5-1	TRBJ1-5
CASSLSIGDQPQHF	TRBV28	TRBJ1-5
CASSLGRDRGQNTGELFF	TRBV11-2	TRBJ2-2
CASSVGQGVPGEQYF	TRBV7-2	TRBJ2-7
CASSQPGQNEKLFF	TRBV4-1	TRBJ1-4
CASRFAGTVSYEQYF	TRBV28	TRBJ2-7